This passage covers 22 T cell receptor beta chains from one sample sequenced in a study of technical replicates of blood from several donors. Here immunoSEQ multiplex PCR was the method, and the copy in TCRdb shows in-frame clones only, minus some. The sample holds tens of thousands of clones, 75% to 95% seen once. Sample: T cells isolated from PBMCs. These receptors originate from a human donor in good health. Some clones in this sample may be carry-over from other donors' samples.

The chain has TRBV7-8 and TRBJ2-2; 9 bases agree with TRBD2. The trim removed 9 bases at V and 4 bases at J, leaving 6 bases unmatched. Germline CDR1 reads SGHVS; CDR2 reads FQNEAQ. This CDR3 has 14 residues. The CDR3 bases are TGTGCCAGTTTAGGACTAGCGAGCACCGGGGAGCTGTTTTTT. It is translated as CASLGLASTGELFF.

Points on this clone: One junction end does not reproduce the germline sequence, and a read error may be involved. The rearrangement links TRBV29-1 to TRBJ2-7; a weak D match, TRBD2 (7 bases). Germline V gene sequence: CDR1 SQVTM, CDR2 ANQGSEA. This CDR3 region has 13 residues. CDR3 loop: CSVEGGGPYEQYF. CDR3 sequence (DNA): TGCAGCGTAGAAGGGGGAGGGCCCTACGAGCAGTACTTC.

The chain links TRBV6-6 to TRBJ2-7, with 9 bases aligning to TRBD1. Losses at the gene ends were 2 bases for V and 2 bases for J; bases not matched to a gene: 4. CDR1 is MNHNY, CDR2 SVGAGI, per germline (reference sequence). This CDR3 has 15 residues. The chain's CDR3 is CASSYKDRGTYEQYF. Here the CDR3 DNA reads TGTGCCAGCAGTTACAAGGACAGGGGCACCTACGAGCAGTACTTC.

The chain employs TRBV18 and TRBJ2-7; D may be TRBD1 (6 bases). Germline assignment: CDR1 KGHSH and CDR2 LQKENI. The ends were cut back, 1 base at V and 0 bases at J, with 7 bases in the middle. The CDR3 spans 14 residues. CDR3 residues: CASSPRTDSYEQYF. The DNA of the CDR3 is TGTGCCAGCTCACCACGGACAGACTCCTACGAGCAGTACTTC. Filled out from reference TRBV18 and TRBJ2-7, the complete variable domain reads NAGVMQNPRHLVRRRGQEARLRCSPMKGHSHVYWYRQLPEEGLKFMVYLQKENIIDESGMPKERFSAEFPKEGPSILRIQQVVRGDSAAYFCASSPRTDSYEQYFGPGTRLTVT.

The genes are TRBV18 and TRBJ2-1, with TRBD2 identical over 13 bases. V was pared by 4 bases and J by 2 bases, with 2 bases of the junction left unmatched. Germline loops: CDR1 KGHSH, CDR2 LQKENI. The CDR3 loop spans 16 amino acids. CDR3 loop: CASSQGTSGAYNEQFF. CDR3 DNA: TGTGCCAGCTCACAGGGGACTAGCGGGGCCTACAATGAGCAGTTCTTC.

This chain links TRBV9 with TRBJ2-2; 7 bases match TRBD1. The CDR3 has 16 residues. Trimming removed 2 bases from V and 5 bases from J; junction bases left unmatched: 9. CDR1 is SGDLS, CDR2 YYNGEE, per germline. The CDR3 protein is CASSVLRDSGTGELFF. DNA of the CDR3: TGTGCCAGCAGCGTCCTCCGGGACAGTGGTACCGGGGAGCTGTTTTTT. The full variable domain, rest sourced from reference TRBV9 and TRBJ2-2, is DSGVTQTPKHLITATGQRVTLRCSPRSGDLSVYWYQQSLDQGLQFLIQYYNGEERAKGNILERFSAQQFPDLHSELNLSSLELGDSALYFCASSVLRDSGTGELFFGEGSRLTVL.

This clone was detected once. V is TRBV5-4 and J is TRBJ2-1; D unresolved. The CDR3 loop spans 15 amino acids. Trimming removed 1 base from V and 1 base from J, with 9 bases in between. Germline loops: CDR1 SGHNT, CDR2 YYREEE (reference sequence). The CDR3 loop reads CASSLNSGSYNEQFF. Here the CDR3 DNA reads TGTGCCAGCAGCTTGAATAGTGGTTCCTACAATGAGCAGTTCTTC.

This CDR3 reads CASSGTSPNEQFF. CDR3 DNA sequence: TGTGCCAGCAGTGGGACTAGCCCAAATGAGCAGTTCTTC. The rearrangement links TRBV27 to TRBJ2-1; 9 bases agree with TRBD2. Germline lookup yields CDR1 MNHEY and CDR2 SMNVEV (reference sequence). V shed 5 bases and J 7 bases; nucleotides not matched to a gene: 3. The CDR3 extends over 13 amino acids.

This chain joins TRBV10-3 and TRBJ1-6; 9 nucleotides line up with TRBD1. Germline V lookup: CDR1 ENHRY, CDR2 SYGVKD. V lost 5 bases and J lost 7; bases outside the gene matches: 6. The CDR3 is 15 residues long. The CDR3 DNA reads TGTGCCATCAGTCCACAGGGGGCTCCCAATTCACCCCTCCACTTT. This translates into CAISPQGAPNSPLHF.

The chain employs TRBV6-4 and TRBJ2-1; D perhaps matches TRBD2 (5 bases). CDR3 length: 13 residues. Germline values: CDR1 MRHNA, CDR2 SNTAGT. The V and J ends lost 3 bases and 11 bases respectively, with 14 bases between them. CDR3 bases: TGTGCCAGCAGTGAGCCTCCTAGCTTGAAGCAGTTCTTC. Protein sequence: CASSEPPSLKQFF.

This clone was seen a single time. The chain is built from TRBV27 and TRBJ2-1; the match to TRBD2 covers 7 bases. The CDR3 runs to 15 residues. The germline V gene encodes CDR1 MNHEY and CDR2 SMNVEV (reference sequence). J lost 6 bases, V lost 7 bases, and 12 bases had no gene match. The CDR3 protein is CASTSWEGRSNEQFF. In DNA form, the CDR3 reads TGTGCCAGCACCTCATGGGAGGGCCGAAGCAATGAGCAGTTCTTC.

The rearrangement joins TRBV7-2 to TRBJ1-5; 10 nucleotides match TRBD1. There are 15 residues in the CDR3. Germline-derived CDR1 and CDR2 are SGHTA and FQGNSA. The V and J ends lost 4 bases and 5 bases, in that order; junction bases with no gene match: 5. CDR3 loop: CASSSRTGGDQPQHF. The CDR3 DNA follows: TGTGCCAGCAGCTCCCGGACAGGGGGTGATCAGCCCCAGCATTTT.

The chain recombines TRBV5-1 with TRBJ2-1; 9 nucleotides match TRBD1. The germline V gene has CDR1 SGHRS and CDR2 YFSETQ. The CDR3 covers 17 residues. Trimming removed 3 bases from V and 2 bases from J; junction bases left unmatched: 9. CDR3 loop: CASSWGTGFPTYNEQFF. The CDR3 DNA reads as TGCGCCAGCAGCTGGGGGACAGGGTTCCCAACCTACAATGAGCAGTTCTTC.

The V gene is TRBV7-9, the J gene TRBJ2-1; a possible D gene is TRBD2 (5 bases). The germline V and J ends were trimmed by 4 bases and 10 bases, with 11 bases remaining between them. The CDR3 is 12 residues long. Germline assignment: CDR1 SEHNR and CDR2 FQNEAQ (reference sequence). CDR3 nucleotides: TGTGCCAGCAGCTCTAGCCAGTGGGAGCAGTTCTTC. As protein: CASSSSQWEQFF.

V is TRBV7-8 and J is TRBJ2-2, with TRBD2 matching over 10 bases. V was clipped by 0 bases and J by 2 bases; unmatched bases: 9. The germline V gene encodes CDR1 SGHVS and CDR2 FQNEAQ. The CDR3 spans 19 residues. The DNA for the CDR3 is TGTGCCAGCAGCTTAGCGAGCGGGAGGGCCCCCAAAAACACCGGGGAGCTGTTTTTT. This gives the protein CASSLASGRAPKNTGELFF.

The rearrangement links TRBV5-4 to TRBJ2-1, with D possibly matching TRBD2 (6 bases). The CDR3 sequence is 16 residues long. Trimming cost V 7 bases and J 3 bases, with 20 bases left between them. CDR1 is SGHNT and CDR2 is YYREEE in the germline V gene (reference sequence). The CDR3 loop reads CASFFMSGEFYNEQFF. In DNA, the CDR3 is TGTGCCAGCTTCTTCATGTCGGGGGAATTCTACAATGAGCAGTTCTTC.

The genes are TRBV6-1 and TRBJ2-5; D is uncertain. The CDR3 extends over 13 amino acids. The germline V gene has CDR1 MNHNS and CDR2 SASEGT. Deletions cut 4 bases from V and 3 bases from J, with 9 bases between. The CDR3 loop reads CASSGQTEETQYF. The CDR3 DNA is TGTGCCAGCAGTGGTCAAACAGAAGAGACCCAGTACTTC.

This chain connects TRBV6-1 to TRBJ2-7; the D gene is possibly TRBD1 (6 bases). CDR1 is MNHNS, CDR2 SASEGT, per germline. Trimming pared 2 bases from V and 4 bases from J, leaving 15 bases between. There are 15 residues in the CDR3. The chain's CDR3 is CASSEPGGAYYEQYF. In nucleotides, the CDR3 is TGTGCCAGCAGTGAACCTGGGGGCGCTTATTACGAGCAGTACTTC.

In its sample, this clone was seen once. CDR3 in DNA: TGTGCCAGCAGTTTGCCCGGTTTAGCCCTTAGCACAGATACGCAGTATTTT. Amino acids: CASSLPGLALSTDTQYF. The rearrangement uses TRBV28 and TRBJ2-3, with unresolved D. Per germline, CDR1 MDHEN and CDR2 SYDVKM. The CDR3 spans 17 residues. Trimming left V 3 bases short and J 0 bases short, with 16 bases between. Supplemented by reference TRBV28 and TRBJ2-3, the full variable domain reads DVKVTQSSRYLVKRTGEKVFLECVQDMDHENMFWYRQDPGLGLRLIYFSYDVKMKEKGDIPEGYSVSREKKERFSLILESASTNQTSMYLCASSLPGLALSTDTQYFGPGTRLTVL.

DNA for the CDR3: TGTGCCAGCAGTGTAGGCGGGCCGGGGGAGCAGTACTTC. Protein: CASSVGGPGEQYF. This sequence joins TRBV25-1 and TRBJ2-7; D possibly corresponds to TRBD2 (5 bases). The CDR3 has 13 residues. The V and J ends lost 4 bases and 7 bases respectively, with 14 bases between them. Germline-derived CDR1 and CDR2 are MGHDK and SYGVNS.

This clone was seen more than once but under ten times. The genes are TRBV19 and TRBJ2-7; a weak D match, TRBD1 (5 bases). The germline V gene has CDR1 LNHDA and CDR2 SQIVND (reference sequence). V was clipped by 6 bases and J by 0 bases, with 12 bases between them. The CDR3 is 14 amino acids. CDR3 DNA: TGTGCCAGTAGACAGGCAGGATACTCCTACGAGCAGTACTTC. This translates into CASRQAGYSYEQYF.

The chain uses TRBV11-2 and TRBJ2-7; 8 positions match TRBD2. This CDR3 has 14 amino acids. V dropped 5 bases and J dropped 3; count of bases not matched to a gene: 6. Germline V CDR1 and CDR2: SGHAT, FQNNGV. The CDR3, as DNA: TGTGCCAGCAGCCAGGAGCGGGAGTACTACGAGCAGTACTTC. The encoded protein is CASSQEREYYEQYF.